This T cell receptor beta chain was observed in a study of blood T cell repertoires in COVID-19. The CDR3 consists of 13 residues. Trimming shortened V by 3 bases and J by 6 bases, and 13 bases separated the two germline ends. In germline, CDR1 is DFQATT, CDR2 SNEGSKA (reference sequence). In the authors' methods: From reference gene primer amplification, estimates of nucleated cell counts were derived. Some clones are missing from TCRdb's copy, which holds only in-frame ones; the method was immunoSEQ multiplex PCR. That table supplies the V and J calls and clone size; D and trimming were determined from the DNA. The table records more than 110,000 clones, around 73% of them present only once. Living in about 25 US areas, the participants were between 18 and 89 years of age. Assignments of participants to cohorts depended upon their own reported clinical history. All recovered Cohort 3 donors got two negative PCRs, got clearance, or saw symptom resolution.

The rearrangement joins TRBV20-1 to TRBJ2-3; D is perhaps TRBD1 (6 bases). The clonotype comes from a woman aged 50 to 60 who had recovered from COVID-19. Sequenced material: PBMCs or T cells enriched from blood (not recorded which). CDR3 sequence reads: CSASSSGDDTQYF. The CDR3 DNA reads TGCAGTGCTAGTTCGTCAGGGGATGATACGCAGTATTTT.